This TCR beta chain was observed in a study of blood T cells in healthy people across ages (dated by TCRdb to about 2015). The study in broad terms: In model experiments, roughly one uniquely barcoded TCR beta cDNA molecule per two T cells was captured by template switching. The donors were split into four age groups: young (average around 15 years), middle-aged (roughly 42), aged (roughly 65) and long-lived (approximately 89). For two donors (one aged 18 to 30 and one aged 80 or older), the study analyzed two additional independent replicas of 1 million unique cDNA reads from the same blood draw. To track age-related changes in TCR beta repertoire diversity, the study relied on deep sequencing normalized with unique cDNA molecular identifiers. To avoid experimental bias, donors of different ages were spread randomly across the sequencing lanes.

The library was prepared using 5' RACE. Sequencing relied on an Illumina HiSeq 2500. A second PCR of 7 to 11 cycles was performed with a sample-barcoded 5' primer and a J-beta primer mix. A template-switch 5' adaptor carrying 12 random nucleotides introduced a unique molecular identifier onto each TCR beta cDNA molecule. Each sample yielded at least 3 million CDR3-containing paired-end reads. The Mint cDNA synthesis kit, primed by a TRBC-specific oligonucleotide, was used to synthesize first-strand cDNA from all RNA. Following uracil-DNA glycosylase treatment, all cDNA underwent a first 18-cycle PCR with the universal primers M1SS and BC2_uni_R. From the authors' description of their analysis: For normalization, 1 million high-quality reads were randomly selected from each sample, with every read carrying a distinct molecular identifier. Instead of being binned into consensus sequences, reads with shared molecular identifiers were discarded. MiTCR, run with a Q25 quality threshold and the strictest error-elimination algorithm, handled CDR3 identification, clonotype clustering and error correction. A nonparametric unseen species model with Euler transformation was used to estimate a lower bound on total TCR beta diversity. Starting from the raw public reads, TCRdb applied fastp trimming at Q25, assembled clones with MiXCR and retained in-frame beta chains. Rows with a matching CDR3 protein are joined into one entry that keeps the most common DNA and genes. V and J calls and clone size were set by TCRdb, not the authors. This sample gives 350,000 to 450,000 distinct CDR3 sequences in total; approximately 47% of them show up just once. The ten top clones hold under 65% of the sample.

General findings and caveats noted by the study authors: Compared with the aged group, more naive CD4+ T cells, fewer expanded clones and increased TCR diversity were shown by the long-lived group, suggesting age selection. Estimates of total diversity based on one million sequenced T cells were considered lower bounds and underestimates. Bulk unsorted PBMC profiling prevented conclusive comparison of naive and antigen-experienced compartments. A strong correlation was found between observed TCR beta diversity and the percentage of naive T cells measured by flow cytometry. Observed TCR beta diversity per million T cells fell roughly linearly with age, and a significant reduction was already apparent by age roughly 40. Donor CMV infection status was unknown, potentially confounding age-related changes in expanded clonotypes.

Systemically healthy Caucasian individuals from Russia, 35 to 50 in total and aged about 6 to 95 years, were included as donors. Around 9.9 milliliters of peripheral blood were collected from each donor into EDTA-treated Vacutainer tubes. PBMCs were isolated by Ficoll-Paque density-gradient centrifugation, with at least 6 million obtained per sample. Total RNA, at least 5.5 micrograms per sample, was extracted from PBMCs with Trizol reagent. For every donor, an aliquot of PBMCs went through flow cytometry to measure the percentages of naive CD45RAhigh/CD27high T cells. This clonotype was seen a few times. No antigen is known for it. Qualities for individual bases were not recorded, and no much larger clone is one base off. Relative to germline, V is 2 bases shorter and J is 1 base shorter, with 15 bases between their ends. Including the terminal cysteine and phenylalanine, the CDR3 comprises 18 residues. Of all the DNA, just the CDR3 is kept, 54 bases in frame from base 1. CDR1 and CDR2, looked up from the germline V gene, are MNHEY and SVGAGI.

This receptor was taken from a man in his fifties or sixties in good health. Recombination joined TRBV6-5 with TRBJ2-6, and possibly TRBD1, on 6 matching bases. The sample comprised blood. The CDR3 loop reads CASSYEGRGPSGANVLTF. The bases are TGTGCCAGCAGTTACGAGGGCAGGGGCCCGTCTGGGGCCAACGTCCTGACTTTC.